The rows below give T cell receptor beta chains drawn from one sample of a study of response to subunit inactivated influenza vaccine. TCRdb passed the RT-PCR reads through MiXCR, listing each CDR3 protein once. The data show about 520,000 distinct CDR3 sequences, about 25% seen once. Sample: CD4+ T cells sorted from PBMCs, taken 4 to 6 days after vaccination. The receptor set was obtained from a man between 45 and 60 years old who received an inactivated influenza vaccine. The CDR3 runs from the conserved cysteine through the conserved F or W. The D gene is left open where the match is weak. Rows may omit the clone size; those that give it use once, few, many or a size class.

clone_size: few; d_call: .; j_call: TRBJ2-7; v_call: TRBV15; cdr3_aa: CATSRDLGGPYEQYF; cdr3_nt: TGTGCCACCAGCAGAGATCTGGGAGGACCCTACGAGCAGTACTTC
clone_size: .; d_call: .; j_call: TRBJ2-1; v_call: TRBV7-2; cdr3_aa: CASSLTDATGNEQFF; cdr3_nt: TGTGCCAGCAGCTTGACAGATGCGACGGGAAATGAGCAGTTCTTC
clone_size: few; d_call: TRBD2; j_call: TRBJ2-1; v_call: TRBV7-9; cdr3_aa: CASSLAAGGDEQFF; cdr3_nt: TGTGCCAGCAGCTTAGCGGCGGGAGGGGATGAGCAGTTCTTC
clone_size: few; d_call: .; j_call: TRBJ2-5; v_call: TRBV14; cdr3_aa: CASSQFTRGTQYF; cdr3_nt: TGTGCCAGCAGCCAATTCACCCGGGGGACCCAGTACTTC
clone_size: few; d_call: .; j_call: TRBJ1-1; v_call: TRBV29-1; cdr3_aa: CSGQSSGDAFF; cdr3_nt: TGCAGCGGTCAAAGCTCCGGGGATGCTTTCTTT
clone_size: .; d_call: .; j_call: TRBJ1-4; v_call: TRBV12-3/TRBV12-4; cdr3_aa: CASSLANLEKLFF; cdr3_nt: TGTGCCAGCAGTTTAGCGAATTTAGAAAAACTGTTTTTT
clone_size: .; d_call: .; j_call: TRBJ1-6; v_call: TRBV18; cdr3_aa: CASSPEMQGSPLHF; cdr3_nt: TGTGCCAGCTCACCAGAAATGCAGGGTTCACCCCTCCACTTT
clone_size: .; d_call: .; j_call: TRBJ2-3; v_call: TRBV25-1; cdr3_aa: CASSEYGTDTQYF; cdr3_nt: TGTGCCAGCAGTGAATATGGGACAGATACGCAGTATTTT
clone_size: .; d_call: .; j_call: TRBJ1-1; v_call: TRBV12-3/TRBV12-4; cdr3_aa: CASRATDYTEAFF; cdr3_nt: TGTGCCAGCAGGGCGACAGATTACACTGAAGCTTTCTTT
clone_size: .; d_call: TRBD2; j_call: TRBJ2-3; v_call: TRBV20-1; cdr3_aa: CSARLPRGGRSTDTQYF; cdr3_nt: TGCAGTGCTAGACTCCCCCGGGGGGGGCGAAGCACAGATACGCAGTATTTT
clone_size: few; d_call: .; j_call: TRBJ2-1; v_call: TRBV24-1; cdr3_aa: CATSDRTGTRPYNEQFF; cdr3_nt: TGTGCCACCAGTGATAGAACAGGAACTCGGCCATACAATGAGCAGTTCTTC
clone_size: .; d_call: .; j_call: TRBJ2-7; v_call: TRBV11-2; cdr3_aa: CASSPGGGLPYEQYF; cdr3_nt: TGTGCCAGCAGCCCAGGGGGGGGCCTTCCCTACGAGCAGTACTTC
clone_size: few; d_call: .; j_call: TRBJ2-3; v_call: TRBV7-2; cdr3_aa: CASSSVGVSTDTQYF; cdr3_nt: TGTGCCAGCAGCTCCGTTGGTGTTAGCACAGATACGCAGTATTTT
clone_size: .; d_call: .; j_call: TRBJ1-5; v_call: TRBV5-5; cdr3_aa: CASSTTDSNQPQHF; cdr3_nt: TGTGCCAGCAGCACCACAGATAGCAATCAGCCCCAGCATTTT
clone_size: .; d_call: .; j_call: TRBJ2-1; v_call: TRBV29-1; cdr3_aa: CSVDGQALTNEQFF; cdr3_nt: TGCAGCGTTGACGGCCAGGCGTTAACAAATGAGCAGTTCTTC
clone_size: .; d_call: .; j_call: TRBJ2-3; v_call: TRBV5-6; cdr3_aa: CASSRGRQLTDTQYF; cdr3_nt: TGTGCCAGCAGTCGGGGGAGACAGCTCACAGATACGCAGTATTTT
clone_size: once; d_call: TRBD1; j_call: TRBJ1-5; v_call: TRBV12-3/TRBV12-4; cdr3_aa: CASSPDRGANQPQHF; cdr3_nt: TGTGCCAGCAGCCCGGACAGGGGGGCAAATCAGCCCCAGCATTTT
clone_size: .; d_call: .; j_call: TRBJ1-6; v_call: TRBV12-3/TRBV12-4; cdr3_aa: CASSFGRSNSPLHF; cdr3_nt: TGTGCCAGCAGTTTCGGACGGTCGAATTCACCCCTCCACTTT
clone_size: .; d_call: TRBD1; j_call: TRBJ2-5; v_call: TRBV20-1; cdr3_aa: CSAPDRGRGETQYF; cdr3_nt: TGCAGTGCTCCCGACAGGGGGCGAGGAGAGACCCAGTACTTC
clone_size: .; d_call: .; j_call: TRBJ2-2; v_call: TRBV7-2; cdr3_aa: CASSLVSRTGELFF; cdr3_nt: TGTGCCAGCAGCTTAGTCTCGAGGACCGGGGAGCTGTTTTTT
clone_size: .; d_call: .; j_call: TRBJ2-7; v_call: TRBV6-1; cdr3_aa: CASSGTGIATYEQYF; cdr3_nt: TGTGCCAGCAGTGGAACAGGGATCGCTACCTACGAGCAGTACTTC
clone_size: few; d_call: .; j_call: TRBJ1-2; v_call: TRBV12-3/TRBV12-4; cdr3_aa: CASSLWEGYTF; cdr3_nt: TGTGCCAGCAGTTTATGGGAGGGCTACACCTTC
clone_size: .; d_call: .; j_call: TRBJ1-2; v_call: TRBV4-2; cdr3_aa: CASSQRGNNYGYTF; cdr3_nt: TGTGCCAGCAGCCAACGGGGCAATAACTATGGCTACACCTTC
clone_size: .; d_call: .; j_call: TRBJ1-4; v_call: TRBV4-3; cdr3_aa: CASSQDSGDREKLFF; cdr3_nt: TGCGCCAGCAGCCAAGATTCGGGGGACCGGGAAAAACTGTTTTTT
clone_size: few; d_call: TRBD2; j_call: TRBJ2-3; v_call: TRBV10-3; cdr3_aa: CATLLAGEDTQYF; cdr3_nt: TGTGCCACCCTACTAGCGGGAGAAGATACGCAGTATTTT
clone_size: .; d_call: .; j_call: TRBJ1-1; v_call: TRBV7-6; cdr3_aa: CASSPVLARENTEAFF; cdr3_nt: TGTGCCAGCAGTCCCGTCCTCGCCAGGGAGAACACTGAAGCTTTCTTT
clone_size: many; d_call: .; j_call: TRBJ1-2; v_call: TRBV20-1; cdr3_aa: CSASPSGSYGYTF; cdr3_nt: TGCAGTGCTAGTCCCTCCGGAAGTTATGGCTACACCTTC
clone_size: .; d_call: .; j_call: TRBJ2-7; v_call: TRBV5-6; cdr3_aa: CASRHRDRLRYEQYF; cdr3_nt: TGTGCCAGCAGGCACAGGGACCGACTCCGGTACGAGCAGTACTTC
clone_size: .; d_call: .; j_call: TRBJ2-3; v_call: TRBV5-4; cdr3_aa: CASSTHTTDTQYF; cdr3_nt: TGTGCCAGCAGCACACATACCACAGATACGCAGTATTTT
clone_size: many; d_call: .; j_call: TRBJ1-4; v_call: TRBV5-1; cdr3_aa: CASSLGPGVGEKLFF; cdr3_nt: TGCGCCAGCAGCTTGGGGCCGGGGGTCGGTGAAAAACTGTTTTTT
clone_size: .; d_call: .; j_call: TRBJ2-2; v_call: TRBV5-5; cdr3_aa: CASSLYGHLNTGELFF; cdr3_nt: TGTGCCAGCAGCTTGTACGGCCATCTGAACACCGGGGAGCTGTTTTTT
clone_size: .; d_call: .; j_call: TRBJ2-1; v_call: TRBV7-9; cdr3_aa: CASSLSRGTYNEQFF; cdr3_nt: TGTGCCAGCTCCTTAAGTCGGGGGACCTACAATGAGCAGTTCTTC
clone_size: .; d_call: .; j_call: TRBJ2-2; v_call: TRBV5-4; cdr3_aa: CASSFNRGNTGELFF; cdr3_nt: TGTGCCAGCAGCTTCAACCGGGGGAACACCGGGGAGCTGTTTTTT
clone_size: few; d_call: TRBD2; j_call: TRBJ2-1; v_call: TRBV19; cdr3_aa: CASSGRGYNEQFF; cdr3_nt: TGTGCCAGTAGCGGGAGGGGTTACAATGAGCAGTTCTTC
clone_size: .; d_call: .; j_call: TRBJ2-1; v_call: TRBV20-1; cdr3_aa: CSARASISYNEQFF; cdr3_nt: TGCAGTGCTAGAGCCAGCATCTCCTACAATGAGCAGTTCTTC
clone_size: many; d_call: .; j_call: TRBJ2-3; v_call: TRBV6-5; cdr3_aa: CASSYSRGRDTQYF; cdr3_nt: TGTGCCAGCAGTTACTCTCGCGGTAGAGATACGCAGTATTTT
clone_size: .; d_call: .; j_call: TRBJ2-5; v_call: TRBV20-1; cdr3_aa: CSARDPKSETQYF; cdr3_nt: TGCAGTGCTAGGGACCCTAAGTCTGAGACCCAGTACTTC
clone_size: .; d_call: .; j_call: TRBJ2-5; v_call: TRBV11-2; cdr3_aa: CASTHSQGGRETQYF; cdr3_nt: TGTGCCAGCACACATTCACAGGGAGGTCGGGAGACCCAGTACTTC
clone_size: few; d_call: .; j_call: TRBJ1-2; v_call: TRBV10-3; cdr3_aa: CAISESRGGYTF; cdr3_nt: TGTGCCATCAGTGAGTCCCGGGGTGGCTACACCTTC
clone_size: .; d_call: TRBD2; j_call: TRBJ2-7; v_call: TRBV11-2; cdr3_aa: CASSLGLADYEQYF; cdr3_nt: TGTGCCAGCAGCTTAGGCCTAGCGGATTACGAGCAGTACTTC
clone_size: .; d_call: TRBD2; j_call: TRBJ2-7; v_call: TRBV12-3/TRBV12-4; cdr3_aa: CASSYGLANYEQYF; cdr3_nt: TGTGCCAGCAGTTATGGACTAGCGAACTACGAGCAGTACTTC
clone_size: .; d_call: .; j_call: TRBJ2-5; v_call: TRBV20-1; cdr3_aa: CSARDTTPGTQYF; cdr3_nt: TGCAGTGCTAGAGATACGACACCCGGGACCCAGTACTTC
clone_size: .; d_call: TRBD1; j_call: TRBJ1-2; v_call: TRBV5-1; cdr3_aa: CASSLGSGGYGYTF; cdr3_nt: TGCGCCAGCAGCTTGGGATCAGGGGGCTATGGCTACACCTTC
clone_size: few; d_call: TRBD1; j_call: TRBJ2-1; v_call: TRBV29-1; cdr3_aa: CSVGTGQGARNEQFF; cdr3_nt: TGCAGCGTTGGAACCGGACAGGGGGCCCGCAATGAGCAGTTCTTC
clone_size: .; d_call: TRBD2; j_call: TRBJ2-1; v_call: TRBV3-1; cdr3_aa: CASSPVAGGTYNEQFF; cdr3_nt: TGTGCCAGCAGCCCCGTAGCGGGAGGTACCTACAATGAGCAGTTCTTC
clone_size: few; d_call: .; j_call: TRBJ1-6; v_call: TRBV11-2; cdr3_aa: CASSERGPGLSYNSPLHF; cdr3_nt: TGTGCCAGCAGCGAGAGGGGTCCAGGGCTCTCCTATAATTCACCCCTCCACTTT
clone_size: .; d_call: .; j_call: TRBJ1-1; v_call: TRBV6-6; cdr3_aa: CASRSGPGGYTEAFF; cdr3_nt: TGTGCCAGCAGAAGCGGTCCAGGAGGGTACACTGAAGCTTTCTTT
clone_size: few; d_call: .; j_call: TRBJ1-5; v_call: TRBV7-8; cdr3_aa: CASSLAGFPQHF; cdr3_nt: TGTGCCAGCAGCTTAGCAGGGTTTCCCCAGCATTTT
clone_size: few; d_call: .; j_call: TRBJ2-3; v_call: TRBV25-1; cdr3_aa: CASSVKDTQYF; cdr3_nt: TGTGCCAGCAGTGTCAAAGATACGCAGTATTTT
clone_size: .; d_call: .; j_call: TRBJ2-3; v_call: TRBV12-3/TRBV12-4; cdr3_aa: CASSLGQWGITDTQYF; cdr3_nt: TGTGCCAGCAGTTTGGGCCAGTGGGGGATCACAGATACGCAGTATTTT
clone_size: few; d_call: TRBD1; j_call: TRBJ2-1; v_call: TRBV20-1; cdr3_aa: CSARENRGRNEQFF; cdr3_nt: TGCAGTGCTAGAGAGAACAGGGGGAGGAATGAGCAGTTCTTC
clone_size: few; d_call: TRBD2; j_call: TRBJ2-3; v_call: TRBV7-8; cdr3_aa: CASSLVALAVFSTDTQYF; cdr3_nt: TGTGCCAGCAGCTTAGTCGCACTAGCGGTTTTTAGCACAGATACGCAGTATTTT
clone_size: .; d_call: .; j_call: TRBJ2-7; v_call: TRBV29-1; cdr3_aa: CSVGPAGGGTYEQYF; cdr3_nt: TGCAGCGTTGGCCCCGCCGGGGGCGGAACGTACGAGCAGTACTTC
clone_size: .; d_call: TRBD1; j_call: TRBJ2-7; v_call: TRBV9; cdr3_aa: CASSPRQGVDEQYF; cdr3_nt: TGTGCCAGCAGCCCCCGACAGGGGGTCGACGAGCAGTACTTC